This entry lists 24 T cell receptor beta chains sequenced from one sample in a study of T-cell memory formation after mild COVID-19. TCRdb re-called the 5' RACE reads through MiXCR, storing one row per CDR3 protein. The sample yields roughly 600,000 distinct CDR3 sequences, roughly 18% seen once. Specimen: PBMCs or a T cell subset sorted from them (not recorded which). Receptors originate from an adult woman who had mild COVID-19 (a few samples of this study predate the infection). Cell type and time point are not known.

This clonotype was observed once. The V gene is TRBV4-3, the J gene TRBJ2-3; TRBD2 aligns across 13 bases. V trimming: 0 bases; J trimming: 2 bases; junction bases outside the gene matches: 5. Germline V gene sequence: CDR1 LGHNA, CDR2 YSLEER. CDR3 length equals 18 residues. The CDR3 is CASSQESGLAGLTDTQYF. As DNA, the CDR3 is TGCGCCAGCAGCCAAGAGTCGGGACTAGCGGGGCTCACAGATACGCAGTATTTT.

This clonotype was counted a few times. This chain connects TRBV18 to TRBJ1-1; TRBD1 agrees at 8 bases. CDR3 length: 15 amino acids. Per the germline V gene, CDR1 is KGHSH and CDR2 is LQKENI. Trimming took 1 base from V and 3 from J; bases not matched to a gene: 4. The CDR3 here is CASSPRQGSDTEAFF. CDR3 sequence (DNA): TGTGCCAGCTCACCACGACAGGGGTCGGACACTGAAGCTTTCTTT. Using reference TRBV18 and TRBJ1-1 for the parts outside the CDR3, the full variable domain is NAGVMQNPRHLVRRRGQEARLRCSPMKGHSHVYWYRQLPEEGLKFMVYLQKENIIDESGMPKERFSAEFPKEGPSILRIQQVVRGDSAAYFCASSPRQGSDTEAFFGQGTRLTVV.

V is TRBV19 and J is TRBJ1-5, with TRBD1 matching 7 bases. J was trimmed by 7 bases and V by 3 bases; bases with no gene match: 12. From germline, CDR1 is LNHDA and CDR2 SQIVND (reference sequence). This CDR3 spans 16 amino acids. The CDR3 DNA sequence: TGTGCCAGTAGTATTACGGTACAGGGGTTCGGGCAGCCCCAGCATTTT. Translating it yields CASSITVQGFGQPQHF. The variable domain in full, with the rest retrieved from reference TRBV19 and TRBJ1-5, is DGGITQSPKYLFRKEGQNVTLSCEQNLNHDAMYWYRQDPGQGLRLIYYSQIVNDFQKGDIAEGYSVSREKKESFPLTVTSAQKNPTAFYLCASSITVQGFGQPQHFGDGTRLSIL.

This chain joins TRBV7-2 and TRBJ2-7; TRBD1 might be the D (6 bases). CDR3 length: 14 residues. V shed 4 bases and J shed 2 bases, with 12 bases lying between them. The germline CDR1 and CDR2 sequences are SGHTA and FQGNSA. This CDR3 reads CASSWLAGAYEQYF. CDR3 sequence (DNA): TGTGCCAGCAGCTGGCTAGCAGGGGCCTACGAGCAGTACTTC.

The table lists this clonotype with a few counts. V and J are TRBV10-3 and TRBJ2-1; 8 nucleotides align to TRBD2. The germline gives CDR1 ENHRY, CDR2 SYGVKD. CDR3 size: 12 residues. V shed 5 bases, J shed 9 bases, and the junction held 3 bases outside the gene matches. CDR3 amino acids: CAISPGGAEQFF. CDR3 DNA sequence: TGTGCCATCAGTCCCGGGGGGGCTGAGCAGTTCTTC.

This clonotype was found many times. This chain joins TRBV5-6 and TRBJ2-6; 8 positions agree with TRBD1. CDR1 and CDR2 (germline): SGHDT, YYEEEE. The CDR3 is 20 amino acids. Trimming removed 1 base from V and 0 bases from J; junction bases left unmatched: 12. The CDR3 region has the DNA TGTGCCAGCAGCTTGAGGCGTCCGGGACAGGTGAGCTCTGGGGCCAACGTCCTGACTTTC. This codes for CASSLRRPGQVSSGANVLTF.

The chain combines TRBV6-2 or TRBV6-3 with TRBJ2-3; D gene unclear. Germline lookup yields CDR1 MNHEY and CDR2 SVGEGT. Between the trimmed V and J ends, which lost 4 bases and 5 bases, there was a span of 10 bases. This CDR3 contains 13 residues. CDR3 residues: CASSLISLDTQYF. The CDR3 DNA is TGTGCCAGCAGTTTGATATCTCTAGATACGCAGTATTTT.

A few counts support this clonotype. DNA of the CDR3: TGTGCCAGCAGCACCAGACTAGCGCAAACCGGGGAGCTGTTTTTT. Translation gives CASSTRLAQTGELFF. The chain has TRBV11-3 and TRBJ2-2; TRBD2 matches 8 bases. J was trimmed by 5 bases and V by 5 bases; bases with no gene match: 7. CDR3 length equals 15 residues. CDR1 is SGHNT and CDR2 is YENEEA in the germline V gene.

This clonotype has more than one count but fewer than ten. The chain is built from TRBV12-3 or TRBV12-4 and TRBJ1-2, with D perhaps TRBD1 (6 bases). V shed 3 bases and J shed 1 base, with 15 bases lying between them. The CDR3 totals 16 residues. The CDR3 sequence is CASSFGPTGLNYGYTF. CDR3 in DNA: TGTGCCAGCAGTTTTGGTCCGACAGGCCTTAACTATGGCTACACCTTC.

This clonotype was seen a handful of times. The V gene is TRBV9, the J gene TRBJ2-7; TRBD2 matches at 7 bases. V gave up 0 bases and J gave up 2 bases; unmatched junction bases: 5. Germline CDR1 reads SGDLS; CDR2 reads YYNGEE. The CDR3 contains 15 residues. The DNA for the CDR3 is TGTGCCAGCAGCGTAGCACCTAGCGGAACCTACGAGCAGTACTTC. It translates to CASSVAPSGTYEQYF.

This clonotype was detected a few times. The chain has TRBV2 and TRBJ1-5; 9 nucleotides agree with TRBD1. V dropped 5 bases and J dropped 6; count of bases not matched to a gene: 8. This CDR3 is 15 amino acids long. Germline lookup yields CDR1 SNHLY and CDR2 FYNNEI. The CDR3: CASSKQDRGGQPQHF. CDR3 in DNA: TGTGCCAGCAGTAAACAGGACAGGGGAGGTCAGCCCCAGCATTTT.

This clonotype was recorded a few times. This rearrangement joins TRBV20-1 to TRBJ2-1, with no clear D. Germline V gene data show CDR1 as DFQATT and CDR2 as SNEGSKA (reference sequence). V was clipped by 3 bases and J by 5 bases, with 14 bases between them. The CDR3 consists of 14 residues. CDR3 DNA sequence: TGCAGTGCTAGGTCCGGGTTTTTGGACAATGAGCAGTTCTTC. This codes for CSARSGFLDNEQFF.

This clonotype came up a few times. The rearrangement links TRBV13 to TRBJ2-3; TRBD2 aligns across 12 bases. This CDR3 comprises 18 residues. V dropped 3 bases and J dropped 4; count of bases not matched to a gene: 11. Germline V gene sequence: CDR1 PRHDT, CDR2 FYEKMQ (reference sequence). DNA for the CDR3: TGTGCCAGCAGCTTCCTAGCGGGGGGGTCCCCCCTCCCAGATACGCAGTATTTT. Its translation is CASSFLAGGSPLPDTQYF.

This clonotype appeared many times. The chain employs TRBV5-1 and TRBJ2-1; 8 bases are shared with TRBD2. This CDR3 contains 16 residues. CDR1 SGHRS and CDR2 YFSETQ come from the germline V gene. With V trimmed by 4 bases and J by 3 bases, 9 bases remained unmatched. CDR3 protein: CASSRGAGDHYNEQFF. CDR3 DNA: TGCGCCAGCAGCCGCGGAGCGGGGGACCACTACAATGAGCAGTTCTTC.

This clonotype has just a few counts. The chain employs TRBV4-1 and TRBJ1-2; TRBD1 agrees at 7 bases. Germline CDR1 reads MGHRA; CDR2 reads YSYEKL. The CDR3 is 14 residues long. V was pared by 4 bases and J by 4 bases, with 6 bases of the junction left unmatched. The CDR3 sequence: CASSPPRDSYGYTF. The CDR3 nucleotides are TGCGCCAGCAGCCCCCCCCGGGACAGCTATGGCTACACCTTC.

In this sample, this clonotype turned up a few times. The chain couples TRBV4-3 to TRBJ2-1; 8 positions agree with TRBD2. The CDR3 is 17 amino acids. The V gene's germline CDR1 is LGHNA and CDR2 YSLEER. Trimming removed 0 bases from V and 6 bases from J; junction bases left unmatched: 10. In nucleotides, the CDR3 is TGCGCCAGCAGCCAAGATCGGTCAGCGGGAGCGGTCAATGAGCAGTTCTTC. Amino acids: CASSQDRSAGAVNEQFF.

Only a few counts were recorded for this clonotype. The genes are TRBV29-1 and TRBJ2-7; 10 positions match TRBD2. V was clipped by 6 bases and J by 3 bases; unmatched bases: 5. This CDR3 is 13 amino acids long. CDR1 and CDR2 (germline): SQVTM, ANQGSEA. CDR3 DNA: TGCAGCGTGGCTAGCGGGAGTGGCTACGAGCAGTACTTC. It specifies CSVASGSGYEQYF.

This clonotype has a count of ten or more. The J gene is TRBJ2-3, the V gene TRBV12-3 or TRBV12-4; the D gene is possibly TRBD2 (6 bases). The germline V and J ends were trimmed by 4 bases and 4 bases, with 12 bases remaining between them. This CDR3 comprises 14 residues. The chain's CDR3 is CASSSEGLSDTQYF. DNA for the CDR3: TGTGCCAGCAGTTCCGAGGGACTTTCAGATACGCAGTATTTT.

This clonotype came up a few times. The chain joins TRBV6-5 to TRBJ2-3; D uncertain. Germline V gives CDR1 MNHEY, CDR2 SVGAGI. The germline V and J ends were trimmed by 2 bases and 0 bases, with 9 bases remaining between them. CDR3 length equals 15 residues. CDR3 protein: CASSYVGFSTDTQYF. The DNA for the CDR3 is TGTGCCAGCAGTTACGTCGGATTTAGCACAGATACGCAGTATTTT.

This rearrangement joins TRBV9 to TRBJ2-1; no definite D call. Between the trimmed V and J ends, which lost 1 base and 8 bases, there was a span of 4 bases. CDR1 is SGDLS, CDR2 YYNGEE, per germline. The CDR3 is 11 residues long. The CDR3 is CASSVTDEQFF. The CDR3 DNA follows: TGTGCCAGCAGCGTAACCGATGAGCAGTTCTTC.

This sequence joins TRBV5-4 and TRBJ2-7; 7 positions match TRBD2. V trimming: 3 bases; J trimming: 1 base; junction bases outside the gene matches: 4. The CDR3 has 14 residues. Per the germline V gene, CDR1 is SGHNT and CDR2 is YYREEE (reference sequence). The CDR3 protein is CASSWGGRSYEQYF. The CDR3 DNA reads as TGTGCCAGCAGCTGGGGGGGTAGGTCCTACGAGCAGTACTTC.

This clonotype was observed a handful of times. This sequence joins TRBV15 and TRBJ2-3; 10 nucleotides match TRBD2. With 5 bases clipped from V and 1 base from J, the junction kept 12 bases outside the gene matches. Germline V gene lookup returns CDR1 LNHNV and CDR2 YYDKDF (reference sequence). The CDR3 contains 18 residues. Written as DNA, the CDR3 is TGTGCCACCAGCGAACCGAGTTCTGGGACTAGCGGCACAGATACGCAGTATTTT. Residues: CATSEPSSGTSGTDTQYF.

A few counts support this clonotype. The chain uses TRBV7-3 and TRBJ2-5; 8 bases map to TRBD2. The germline CDR1 and CDR2 sequences are SGHTA and FQGTGA. This CDR3 is built from 16 residues. J gave up 4 bases and V 1 base, and 8 bases lay outside the gene matches. The chain's CDR3 is CASSLRGAGVRETQYF. As DNA, the CDR3 is TGTGCCAGCAGCTTAAGGGGAGCGGGAGTACGAGAGACCCAGTACTTC.

This clonotype has just a few counts. The chain combines TRBV20-1 with TRBJ1-1, with 9 bases identical to TRBD1. The germline CDR1 and CDR2 sequences are DFQATT and SNEGSKA (reference sequence). J gave up 4 bases and V 6 bases, and 6 bases lay outside the gene matches. CDR3 length: 13 amino acids. CDR3 bases: TGCAGTGCACGGACAGGGGCGAGCACTGAAGCTTTCTTT. This encodes CSARTGASTEAFF.